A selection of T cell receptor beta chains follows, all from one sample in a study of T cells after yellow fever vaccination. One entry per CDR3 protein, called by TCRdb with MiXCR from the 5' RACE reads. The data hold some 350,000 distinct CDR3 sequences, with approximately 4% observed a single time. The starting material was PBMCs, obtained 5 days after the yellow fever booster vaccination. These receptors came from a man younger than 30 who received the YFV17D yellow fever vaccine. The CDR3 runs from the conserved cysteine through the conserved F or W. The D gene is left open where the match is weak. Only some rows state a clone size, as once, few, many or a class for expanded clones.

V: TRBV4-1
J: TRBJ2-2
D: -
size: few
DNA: TGCGCCAGCAGCCAACAGGGTTTCGGGGAGCTGTTTTTT
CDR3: CASSQQGFGELFF

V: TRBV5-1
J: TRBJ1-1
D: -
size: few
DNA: TGCGCCAGCAGACTCACGCATACGAACACTGAAGCTTTCTTT
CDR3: CASRLTHTNTEAFF

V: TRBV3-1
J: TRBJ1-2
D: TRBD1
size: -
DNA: TGTGCCAGCAGCTGGGACAGGGGGCACGGCTACACCTTC
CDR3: CASSWDRGHGYTF

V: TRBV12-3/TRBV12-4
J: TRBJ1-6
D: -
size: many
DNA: TGTGCCAGCACCCCATTCGGGGAGTCGAATTCACCCCTCCACTTT
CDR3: CASTPFGESNSPLHF

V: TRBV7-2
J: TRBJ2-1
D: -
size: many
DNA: TGTGCCAGGCGGGACCCTTCTGAGAATGAGCAGTTCTTC
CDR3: CARRDPSENEQFF

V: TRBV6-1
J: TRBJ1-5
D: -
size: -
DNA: TGTGCCAGCAGCGAAAAGACTCTACTGGTACGCAATCAGCCCCAGCATTTT
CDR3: CASSEKTLLVRNQPQHF

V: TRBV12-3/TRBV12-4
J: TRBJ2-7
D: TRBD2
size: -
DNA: TGTGCCAGCACGGGGGGGGTCTCCTACGAGCAGTACTTC
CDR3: CASTGGVSYEQYF

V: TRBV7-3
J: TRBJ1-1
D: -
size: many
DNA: TGTGCCAGCAGCTTGGACAGATACACTGAAGCTTTCTTT
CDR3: CASSLDRYTEAFF

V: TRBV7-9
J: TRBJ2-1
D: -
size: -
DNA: TGTGCCAGCAGCTTAGCCCTCGGGGCGAGAAACAATGAGCAGTTCTTC
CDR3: CASSLALGARNNEQFF

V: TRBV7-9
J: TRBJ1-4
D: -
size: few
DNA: TGTGCCAGCAGCTTAGGGCAGGGCGGGGAAAAACTGTTTTTT
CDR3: CASSLGQGGEKLFF

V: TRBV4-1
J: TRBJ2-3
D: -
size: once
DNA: TGCGCCAGCAGGCACGGGACCGATACGCAGTATTTT
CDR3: CASRHGTDTQYF

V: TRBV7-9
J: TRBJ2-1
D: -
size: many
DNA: TGTGCCAGCAGCTTAGTGGCGATTAGGGACAATGAGCAGTTCTTC
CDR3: CASSLVAIRDNEQFF

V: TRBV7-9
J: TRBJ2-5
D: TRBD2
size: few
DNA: TGTGCCAGCAGCTTGGGGAGCGGGGGGAAACCAAAAGAGACCCAGTACTTC
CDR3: CASSLGSGGKPKETQYF

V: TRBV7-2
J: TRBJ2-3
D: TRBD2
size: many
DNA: TGTGCCAGCAGCTTAGGTCTAACTAGCGGAAGCACAGATACGCAGTATTTT
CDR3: CASSLGLTSGSTDTQYF

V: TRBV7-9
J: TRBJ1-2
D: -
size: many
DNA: TGTGCCAGCAGCAGGACAGAGGCCTATGGCTACACCTTC
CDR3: CASSRTEAYGYTF

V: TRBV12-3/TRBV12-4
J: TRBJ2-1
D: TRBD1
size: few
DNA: TGTGCCAGCATCCAGACAGGGGGCGCCTACAATGAGCAGTTCTTC
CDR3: CASIQTGGAYNEQFF

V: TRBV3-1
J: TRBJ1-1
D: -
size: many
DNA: TGTGCCAGCAGCCAATTGAGGGGGACTGAAGCTTTCTTT
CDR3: CASSQLRGTEAFF

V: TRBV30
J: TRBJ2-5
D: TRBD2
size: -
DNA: TGTGCCTGGAGTCTAGCGGAGAAAGAGACCCAGTACTTC
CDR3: CAWSLAEKETQYF

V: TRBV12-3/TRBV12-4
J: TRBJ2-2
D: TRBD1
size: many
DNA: TGTGCCAGCAGTTTAGTCCACAGGGGCGGCACCGGGGAGCTGTTTTTT
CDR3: CASSLVHRGGTGELFF

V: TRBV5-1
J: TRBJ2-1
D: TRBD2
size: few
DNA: TGCGCCAGCAGCCTCCGGACTAGCGGGGGGGCTATCAATGAGCAGTTCTTC
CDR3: CASSLRTSGGAINEQFF

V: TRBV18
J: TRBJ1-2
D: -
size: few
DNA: TGTGCCAGCTCACCACCGGACAGAGGAGGGGATGGCTACACCTTC
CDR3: CASSPPDRGGDGYTF

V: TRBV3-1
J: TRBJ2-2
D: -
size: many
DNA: TGTGCCAGCAGCCAAGCAGGGGCGGCCGGGGAGCTGTTTTTT
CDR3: CASSQAGAAGELFF

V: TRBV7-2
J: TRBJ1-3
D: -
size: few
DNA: TGTGCCAGCAGCCCACGAATGGGGAGCTCTGGAAACACCATATATTTT
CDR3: CASSPRMGSSGNTIYF

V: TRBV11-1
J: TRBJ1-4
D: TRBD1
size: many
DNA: TGTGCCAGCAGCGCACCCGGGACAGGGCATGAAAAACTGTTTTTT
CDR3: CASSAPGTGHEKLFF

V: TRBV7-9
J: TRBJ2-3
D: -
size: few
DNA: TGTGCCAGCAGCTTAGTTAGGGGGGTGGCAGATACGCAGTATTTT
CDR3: CASSLVRGVADTQYF

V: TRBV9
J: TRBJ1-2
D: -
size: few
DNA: TGTGCCAGCAGCGTAGGGTCAGGGGATGGCTACACCTTC
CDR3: CASSVGSGDGYTF

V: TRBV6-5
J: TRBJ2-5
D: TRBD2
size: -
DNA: TGTGCCAGCAGTGTCCTACGGGAGGGGACCCAGTACTTC
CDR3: CASSVLREGTQYF

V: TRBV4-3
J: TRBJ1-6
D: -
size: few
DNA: TGCGCCAGCAGCCAAGTGCGGCAGGATAATTCACCCCTCCACTTT
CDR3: CASSQVRQDNSPLHF

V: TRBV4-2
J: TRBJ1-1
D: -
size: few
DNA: TGTGCCAGCAGCCGCCCAGGGGAGGAGGAAGCTTTCTTT
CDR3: CASSRPGEEEAFF

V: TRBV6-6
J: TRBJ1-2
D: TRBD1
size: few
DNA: TGTGCCAGCAGTTCGCAGGGGGCGGGAGTGTCTGGCTACACCTTC
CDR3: CASSSQGAGVSGYTF

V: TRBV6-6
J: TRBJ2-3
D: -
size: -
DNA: TGTGCCAGCAGTTATCCTAAAACAGATTCCGCTTCTAGCACAGATACGCAGTATTTT
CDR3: CASSYPKTDSASSTDTQYF

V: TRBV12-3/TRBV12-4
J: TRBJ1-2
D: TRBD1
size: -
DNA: TGTGCCAGCAGTTTTGGCTCTACAGGGGCGCAGTATGGCTACACCTTC
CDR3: CASSFGSTGAQYGYTF

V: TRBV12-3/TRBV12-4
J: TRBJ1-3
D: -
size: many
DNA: TGTGCCAGCAGTTTGGCCCCTGGAAACACCATATATTTT
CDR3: CASSLAPGNTIYF

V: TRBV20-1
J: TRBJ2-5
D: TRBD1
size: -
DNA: TGCAGTGCTAGAGGCCAGGGGGCAAAAGAGACCCAGTACTTC
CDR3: CSARGQGAKETQYF

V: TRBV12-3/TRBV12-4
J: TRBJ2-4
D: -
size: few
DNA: TGTGCCAGCAGCCCCCCCATGGCAGGTGACATTCAGTACTTC
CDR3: CASSPPMAGDIQYF

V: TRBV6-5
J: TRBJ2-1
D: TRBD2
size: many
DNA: TGTGCCAGCAGTAACGGACTAGCGGTCTACAATGAGCAGTTCTTC
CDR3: CASSNGLAVYNEQFF

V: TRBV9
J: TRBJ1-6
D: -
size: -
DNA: TGTGCCAGCAGCCCGAGTTGGGAGGGTTCACCCCTCCACTTT
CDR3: CASSPSWEGSPLHF

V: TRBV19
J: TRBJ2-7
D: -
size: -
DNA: TGTGCCAGTAGTTCCCTTCAGGGTACCAACGAGCAGTACTTC
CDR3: CASSSLQGTNEQYF

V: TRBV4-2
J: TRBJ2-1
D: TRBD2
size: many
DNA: TGTGCCAGCAGCCAAGCCAGCGGGGGGTACAATGAGCAGTTCTTC
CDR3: CASSQASGGYNEQFF

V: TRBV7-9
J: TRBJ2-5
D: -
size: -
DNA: TGTGCCAGCAGCTTAGGAGAGGTTTCCCAAGAGACCCAGTACTTC
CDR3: CASSLGEVSQETQYF

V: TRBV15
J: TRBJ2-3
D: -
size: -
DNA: TGTGCCACCAGCAGAGATCTGAGGCAATTAAGCACAGATACGCAGTATTTT
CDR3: CATSRDLRQLSTDTQYF

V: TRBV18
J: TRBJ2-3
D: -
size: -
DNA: TGTGCCAGCTCACCGGAAGGCCCAAGGGCGCAGTATTTT
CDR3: CASSPEGPRAQYF